One sample yielded the 7 T cell receptor beta chains listed below, sequenced in a study of CD8+ T cells in alopecia areata. Investigators isolated RNA and reverse transcribed it into cDNA to act as the sequencing template. Data came from immunoSEQ multiplex PCR; TCRdb stores just in-frame clones and leaves some out. The data contain 100,000 to 150,000 clones, 45% to 65% of them singletons. The sequencing here drew on CD4+ T cells sorted from blood, taken at week 0. All receptors come from a human donor with alopecia areata.

This clone was observed once. The chain uses TRBV25-1 and TRBJ2-7; weak D call: TRBD1 (6 bases). CDR1 and CDR2 from the germline V gene are MGHDK and SYGVNS. The V gene lost 8 bases and the J gene lost 4 bases, with 12 bases spanning the gap. The CDR3 runs to 12 residues. The CDR3 DNA follows: TGTGCCAGCGGACAGTTCTCTTACGAGCAGTACTTC. It specifies CASGQFSYEQYF.

This chain joins TRBV7-3 and TRBJ2-2; 12 nucleotides match TRBD2. This CDR3 region has 17 residues. J gave up 5 bases and V 5 bases, and 9 bases lay outside the gene matches. The germline V gene encodes CDR1 SGHTA and CDR2 FQGTGA. The CDR3 sequence is CASSPIASGRGTGELFF. DNA of the CDR3: TGTGCCAGCAGCCCCATAGCTAGCGGGAGGGGTACCGGGGAGCTGTTTTTT.

With respect to this clone: This sample includes further DNA sequences coding for the same CDR3. V gene TRBV7-2 combines with J gene TRBJ2-7, with 10 bases that match TRBD2. CDR3 length: 15 amino acids. The trim removed 6 bases at V and 2 bases at J, leaving 7 bases unmatched. From germline, CDR1 is SGHTA and CDR2 FQGNSA. CDR3: CASSFRTSGAYEQYF. CDR3 DNA sequence: TGTGCCAGCAGTTTTCGGACTAGCGGTGCCTACGAGCAGTACTTC.

The V call is TRBV10-3, the J call TRBJ2-5; the match to TRBD1 covers 8 bases. V was clipped by 6 bases and J by 3 bases; unmatched bases: 3. The CDR3 has 13 residues. Germline V CDR1 and CDR2: ENHRY, SYGVKD. CDR3 amino acids: CAISNRGEETQYF. The CDR3 DNA reads as TGTGCCATCAGCAACAGGGGGGAAGAGACCCAGTACTTC.

This clone was seen just once. CDR3 loop: CASIFSLRGLYEQYF. As DNA, the CDR3 is TGTGCCAGCATTTTTAGCTTGCGGGGGCTCTACGAGCAGTACTTC. V and J are TRBV6-1 and TRBJ2-7; TRBD2 is a possible D gene (7 bases). This CDR3 is 15 amino acids long. Trimming took 7 bases from V and 3 from J, leaving 19 bases between them. Germline V CDR1 and CDR2: MNHNS, SASEGT.

The DNA of the CDR3 is TGCGCCAGCAGCGGCGGGGGGAGCACAGATACGCAGTATTTT. This gives the protein CASSGGGSTDTQYF. The rearrangement links TRBV5-1 to TRBJ2-3; 8 bases map to TRBD2. The germline gives CDR1 SGHRS, CDR2 YFSETQ. The CDR3 runs to 14 residues. Trimming cost V 4 bases and J 0 bases; bases outside gene matches: 1.

The chain uses TRBV6-6 and TRBJ2-3; a possible D gene is TRBD1 (7 bases). This CDR3 has 16 residues. Trimming left V 0 bases short and J 5 bases short, with 15 bases between. CDR1 and CDR2 (germline): MNHNY, SVGAGI (reference sequence). The CDR3, as DNA: TGTGCCAGCAGTTACTCGGGTCAGGGGGGTCGAGATACGCAGTATTTT. Translated, it gives CASSYSGQGGRDTQYF.